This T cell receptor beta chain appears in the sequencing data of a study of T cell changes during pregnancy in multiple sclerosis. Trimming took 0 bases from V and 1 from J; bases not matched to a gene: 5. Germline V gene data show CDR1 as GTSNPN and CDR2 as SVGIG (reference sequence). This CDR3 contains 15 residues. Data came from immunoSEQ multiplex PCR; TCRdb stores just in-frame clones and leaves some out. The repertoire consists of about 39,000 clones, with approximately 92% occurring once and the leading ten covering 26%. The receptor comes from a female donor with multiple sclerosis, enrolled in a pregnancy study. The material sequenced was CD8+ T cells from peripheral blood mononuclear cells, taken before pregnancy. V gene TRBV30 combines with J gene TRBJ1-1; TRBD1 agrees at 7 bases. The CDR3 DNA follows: TGTGCCTGGAGTGTCCCGGACAGGCAGAACACTGAAGCTTTCTTT. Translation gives CAWSVPDRQNTEAFF.